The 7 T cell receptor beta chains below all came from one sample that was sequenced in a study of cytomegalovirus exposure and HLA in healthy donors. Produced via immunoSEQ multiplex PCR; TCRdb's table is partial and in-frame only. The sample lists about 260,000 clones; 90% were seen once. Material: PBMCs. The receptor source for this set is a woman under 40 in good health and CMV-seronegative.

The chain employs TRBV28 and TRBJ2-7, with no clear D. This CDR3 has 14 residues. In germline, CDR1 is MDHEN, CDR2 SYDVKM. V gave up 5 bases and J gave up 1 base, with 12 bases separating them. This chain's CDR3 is CASSRQEGSYEQYF. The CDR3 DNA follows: TGTGCCAGCAGTCGCCAGGAAGGATCCTACGAGCAGTACTTC.

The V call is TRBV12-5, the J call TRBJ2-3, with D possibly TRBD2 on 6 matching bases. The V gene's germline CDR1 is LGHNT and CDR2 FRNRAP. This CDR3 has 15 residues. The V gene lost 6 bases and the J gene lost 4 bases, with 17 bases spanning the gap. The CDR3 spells CASGRGLQYSDTQYF. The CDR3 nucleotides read TGTGCTAGTGGCCGAGGACTACAATACTCAGATACGCAGTATTTT.

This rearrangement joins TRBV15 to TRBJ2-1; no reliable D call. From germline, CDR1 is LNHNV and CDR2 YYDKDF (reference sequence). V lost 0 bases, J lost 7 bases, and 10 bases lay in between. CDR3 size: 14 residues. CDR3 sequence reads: CATSRDRVPNEQFF. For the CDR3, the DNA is TGTGCCACCAGCAGAGATCGAGTCCCGAATGAGCAGTTCTTC.

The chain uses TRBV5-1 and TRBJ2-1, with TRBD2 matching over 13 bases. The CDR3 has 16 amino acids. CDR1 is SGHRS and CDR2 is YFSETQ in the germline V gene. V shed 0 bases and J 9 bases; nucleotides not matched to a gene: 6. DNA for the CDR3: TGCGCCAGCAGCTTGGAACTAGCGGGAGGGCGACCTGAGCAGTTCTTC. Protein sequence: CASSLELAGGRPEQFF.

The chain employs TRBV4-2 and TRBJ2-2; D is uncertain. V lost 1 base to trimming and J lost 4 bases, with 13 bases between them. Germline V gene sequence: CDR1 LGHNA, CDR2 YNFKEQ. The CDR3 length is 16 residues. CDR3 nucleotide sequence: TGTGCCAGCAGCCAAGGTCCGGTTATAGGCACCGGGGAGCTGTTTTTT. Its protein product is CASSQGPVIGTGELFF.

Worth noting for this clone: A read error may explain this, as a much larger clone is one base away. The DNA for the CDR3 is TGTGCCAGCAGTGGAAGGGGCACAGATACGCAGTATTTT. As protein: CASSGRGTDTQYF. The rearrangement joins TRBV6-1 to TRBJ2-3; D not certain. Germline CDR1 MNHNS, CDR2 SASEGT. The CDR3 is 13 residues long. The ends were cut back, 4 bases at V and 1 base at J, with 6 bases in the middle.

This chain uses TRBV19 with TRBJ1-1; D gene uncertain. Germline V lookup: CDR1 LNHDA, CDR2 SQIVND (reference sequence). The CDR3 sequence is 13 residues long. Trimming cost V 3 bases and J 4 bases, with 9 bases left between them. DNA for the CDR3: TGTGCCAGTAGTATCCCGGCGGGCACTGAAGCTTTCTTT. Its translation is CASSIPAGTEAFF.